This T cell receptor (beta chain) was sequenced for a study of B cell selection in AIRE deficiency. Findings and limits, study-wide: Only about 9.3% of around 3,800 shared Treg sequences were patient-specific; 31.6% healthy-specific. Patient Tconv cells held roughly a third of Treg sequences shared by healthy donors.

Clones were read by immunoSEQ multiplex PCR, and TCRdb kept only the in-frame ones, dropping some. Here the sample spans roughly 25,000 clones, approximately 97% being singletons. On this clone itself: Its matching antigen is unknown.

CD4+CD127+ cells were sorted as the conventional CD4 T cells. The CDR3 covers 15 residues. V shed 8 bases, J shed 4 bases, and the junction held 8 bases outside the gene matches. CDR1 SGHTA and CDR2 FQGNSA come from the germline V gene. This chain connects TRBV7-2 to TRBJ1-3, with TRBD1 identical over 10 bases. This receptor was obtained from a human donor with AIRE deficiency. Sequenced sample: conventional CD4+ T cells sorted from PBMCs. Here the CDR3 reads CASGRDRGGGNTIYF. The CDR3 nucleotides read TGTGCCAGCGGCCGGGACAGGGGAGGCGGAAACACCATATATTTT.